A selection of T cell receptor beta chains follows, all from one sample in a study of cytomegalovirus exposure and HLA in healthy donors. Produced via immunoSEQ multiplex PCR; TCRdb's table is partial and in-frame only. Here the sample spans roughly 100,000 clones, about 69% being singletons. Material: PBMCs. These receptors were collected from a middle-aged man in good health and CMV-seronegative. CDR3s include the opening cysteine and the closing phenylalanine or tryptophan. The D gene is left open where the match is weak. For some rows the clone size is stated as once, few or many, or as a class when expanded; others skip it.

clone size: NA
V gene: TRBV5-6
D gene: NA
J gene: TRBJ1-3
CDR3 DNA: TGTGCCAGCAGGGGGGGACGGATCTCTGGAAACACCATATATTTT
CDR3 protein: CASRGGRISGNTIYF

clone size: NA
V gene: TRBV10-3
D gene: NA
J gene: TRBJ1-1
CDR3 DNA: TGTGCCATCAGTGAGCGGGGGAACACTGAAGCTTTCTTT
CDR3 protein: CAISERGNTEAFF

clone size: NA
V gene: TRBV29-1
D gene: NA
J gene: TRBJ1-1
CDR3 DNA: TGCAGCGTCGGTGGAGATCGTGGAGGTCTGAACACTGAAGCTTTCTTT
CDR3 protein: CSVGGDRGGLNTEAFF

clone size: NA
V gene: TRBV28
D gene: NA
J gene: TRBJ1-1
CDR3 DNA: TGTGCCAGCATGGCCAGCAGGGTGGGCAACACTGAAGCTTTCTTT
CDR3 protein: CASMASRVGNTEAFF

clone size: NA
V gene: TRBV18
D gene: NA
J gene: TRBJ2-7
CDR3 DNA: TGTGCCAGCTCTGACCCGGAAACCGAGCGGTACTTC
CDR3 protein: CASSDPETERYF

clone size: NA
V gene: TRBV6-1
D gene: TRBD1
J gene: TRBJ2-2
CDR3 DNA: TGTGCCAGCAGTGGGACCGGGACAGGGGGATCGGGCGGGGAGCTGTTTTTT
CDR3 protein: CASSGTGTGGSGGELFF

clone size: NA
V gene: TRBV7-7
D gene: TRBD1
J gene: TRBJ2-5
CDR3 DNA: TGTGCTAGCAGGAAACACACCAACCATACAGGGGCGGCTGAGACCCAGTACTTC
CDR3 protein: CASRKHTNHTGAAETQYF

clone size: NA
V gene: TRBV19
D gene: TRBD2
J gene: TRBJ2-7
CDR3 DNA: TGTGCCAGTAGTCCCAGCACTCTAGCGGGAGTGTCCTACGAGCAGTACTTC
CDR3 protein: CASSPSTLAGVSYEQYF

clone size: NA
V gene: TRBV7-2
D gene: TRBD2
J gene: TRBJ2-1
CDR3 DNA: TGTGCCAGCAGCATACTAGCGGAACCCACCTACAATGAGCAGTTCTTC
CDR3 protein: CASSILAEPTYNEQFF

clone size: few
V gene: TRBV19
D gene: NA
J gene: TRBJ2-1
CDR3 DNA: TGTGCCAGTAGTATGGTGTCCGCAGCGAATGAGCAGTTCTTC
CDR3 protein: CASSMVSAANEQFF

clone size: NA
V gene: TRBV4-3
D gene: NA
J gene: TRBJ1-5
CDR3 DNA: TGCGCCAGCAGCGAAAGGGGTGGCCAGCCCCAGCATTTT
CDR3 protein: CASSERGGQPQHF

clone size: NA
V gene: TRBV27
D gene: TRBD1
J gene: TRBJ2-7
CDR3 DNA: TGTGCCAGCTGGACAGGGCTATTCAACGAGCAGTACTTC
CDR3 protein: CASWTGLFNEQYF

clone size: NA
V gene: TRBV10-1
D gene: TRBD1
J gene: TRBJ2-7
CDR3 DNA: TGCGCCAGCAGTCCCCCGGACAGGGGCCACGAGCAGTACTTC
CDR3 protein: CASSPPDRGHEQYF

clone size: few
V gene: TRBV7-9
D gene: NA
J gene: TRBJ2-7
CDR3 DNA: TGTGCCAGCAGCTTAGAAACTCGCAGGACCTACGAGCAGTACTTC
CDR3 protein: CASSLETRRTYEQYF

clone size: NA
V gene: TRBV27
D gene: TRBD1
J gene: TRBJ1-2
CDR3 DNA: TGTGCCAGCAGCCGGACAGGGAGAAACTATGGCTACACCTTC
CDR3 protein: CASSRTGRNYGYTF

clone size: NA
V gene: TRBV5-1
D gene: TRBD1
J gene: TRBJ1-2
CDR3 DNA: TGCGCCAGCAGCATAACAGGGGGCCCAGCTAACTATGGCTACACCTTC
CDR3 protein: CASSITGGPANYGYTF

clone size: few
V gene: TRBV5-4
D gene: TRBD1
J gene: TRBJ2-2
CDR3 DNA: TGTGCCAGCAGCTTGGCCCGGGACAGGGTAACCGGGGAGCTGTTTTTT
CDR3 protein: CASSLARDRVTGELFF

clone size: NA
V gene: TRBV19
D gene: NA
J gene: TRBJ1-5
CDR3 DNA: TGTGCCAGTACCGAGGCGGGGGGCAATCAGCCCCAGCATTTT
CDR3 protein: CASTEAGGNQPQHF

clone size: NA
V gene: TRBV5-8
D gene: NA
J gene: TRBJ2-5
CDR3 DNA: TGTGCCAGCAGGGCCGACTGGGAGCAAGAGACCCAGTACTTC
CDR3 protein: CASRADWEQETQYF

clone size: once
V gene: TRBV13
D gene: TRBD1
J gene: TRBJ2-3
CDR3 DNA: TGTGCCAGCAGCTCCACCGGGACAGGGGTTACAGATACGCAGTATTTT
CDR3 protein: CASSSTGTGVTDTQYF

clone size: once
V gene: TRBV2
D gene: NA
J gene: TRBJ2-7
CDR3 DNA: TGTGCCAGGGAGGCGGGGCAGTACTTC
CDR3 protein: CAREAGQYF

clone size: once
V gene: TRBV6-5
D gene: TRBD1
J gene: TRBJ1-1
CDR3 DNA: TGTGCCAGCAGTTACAGGGACAGGGGGAGGAACACTGAAGCTTTCTTT
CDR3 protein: CASSYRDRGRNTEAFF

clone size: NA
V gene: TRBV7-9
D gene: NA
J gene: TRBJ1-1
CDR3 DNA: TGTGCCAGCAGCGAACAATTGAACACTGAAGCTTTCTTT
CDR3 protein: CASSEQLNTEAFF

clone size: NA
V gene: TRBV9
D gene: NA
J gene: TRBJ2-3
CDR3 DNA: TGTGCCAGCAGCCCGTTCTTGGATACGCAGTATTTT
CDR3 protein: CASSPFLDTQYF

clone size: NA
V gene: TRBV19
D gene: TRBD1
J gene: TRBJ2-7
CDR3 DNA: TGTGCCAGTAGTATCGGGACAGGGGGCTTCCACGAGCAGTACTTC
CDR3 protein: CASSIGTGGFHEQYF

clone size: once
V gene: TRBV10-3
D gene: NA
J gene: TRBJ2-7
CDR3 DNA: TGTGCCATCAGTGAGGCTGGGGAGGGGGTCTCCTACGAGCAGTACTTC
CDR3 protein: CAISEAGEGVSYEQYF

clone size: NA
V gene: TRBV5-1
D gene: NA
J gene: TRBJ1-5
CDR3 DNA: TGCGCCAGCAGCTTGGCCAGTGGGGGGAATCAGCCCCAGCATTTT
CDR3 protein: CASSLASGGNQPQHF

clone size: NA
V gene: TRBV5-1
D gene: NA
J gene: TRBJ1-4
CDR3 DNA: TGCGCCAGCAGCTTGGGGCAAGCAACTAATGAAAAACTGTTTTTT
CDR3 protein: CASSLGQATNEKLFF

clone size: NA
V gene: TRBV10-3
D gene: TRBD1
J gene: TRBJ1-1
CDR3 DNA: TGTGCCATCAGTACTACGACAGGGTGGGTTGAAGCTTTCTTT
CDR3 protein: CAISTTTGWVEAFF

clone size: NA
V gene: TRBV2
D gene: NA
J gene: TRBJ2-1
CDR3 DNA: TGTGCCAGCATTACGGGGGATGAGGATGAGCAGTTCTTC
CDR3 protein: CASITGDEDEQFF

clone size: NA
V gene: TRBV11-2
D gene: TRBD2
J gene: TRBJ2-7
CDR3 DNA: TGTGCCAGCAGGATAGCGGGACTCCACTCCTACGAGCAGTACTTC
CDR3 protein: CASRIAGLHSYEQYF

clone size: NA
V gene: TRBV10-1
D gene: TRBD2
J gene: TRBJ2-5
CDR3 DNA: TGCGCCAGCAGTGAGTCCGCGGGAGGGCCGAGTGGGATGCTGCAAGAGACCCAGTACTTC
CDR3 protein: CASSESAGGPSGMLQETQYF

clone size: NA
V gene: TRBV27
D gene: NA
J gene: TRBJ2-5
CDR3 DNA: TGTGCCAGCAGTTATCAGGACAACATAGAGACCCAGTACTTC
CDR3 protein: CASSYQDNIETQYF

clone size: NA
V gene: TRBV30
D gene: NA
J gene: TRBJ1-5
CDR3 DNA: TGTGTGGGGAGATCACGCCAGCCCCAGCATTTT
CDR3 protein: CVGRSRQPQHF

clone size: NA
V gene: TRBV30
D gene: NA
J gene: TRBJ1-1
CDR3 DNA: TGTGCCTGGGGACAGATGAACACTGAAGCTTTCTTT
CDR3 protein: CAWGQMNTEAFF

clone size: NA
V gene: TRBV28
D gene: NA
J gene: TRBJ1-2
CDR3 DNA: TGTGCCAGCAGTTTTAGAGAGGCTAACTATGGCTACACCTTC
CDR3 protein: CASSFREANYGYTF

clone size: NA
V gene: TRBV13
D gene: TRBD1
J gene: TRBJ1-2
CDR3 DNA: TGTGCCAGCAGCCTGGGACAGACCCAGATTGGCGGCTACACCTTC
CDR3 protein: CASSLGQTQIGGYTF

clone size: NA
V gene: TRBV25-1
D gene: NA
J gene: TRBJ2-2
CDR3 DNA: TGTGCCAGCAGTGAGGGCAGGGTCGACACCGGGGAGCTGTTTTTT
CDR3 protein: CASSEGRVDTGELFF

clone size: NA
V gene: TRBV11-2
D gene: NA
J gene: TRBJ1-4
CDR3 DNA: TGTGCCAGCAGCTTACCCTCGGGAAAACTGTTTTTT
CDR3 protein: CASSLPSGKLFF

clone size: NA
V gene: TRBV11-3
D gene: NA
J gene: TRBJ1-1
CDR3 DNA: TGTGCCAGCAGCCCTCGGACCGGGGTGAACACTGAAGCTTTCTTT
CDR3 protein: CASSPRTGVNTEAFF

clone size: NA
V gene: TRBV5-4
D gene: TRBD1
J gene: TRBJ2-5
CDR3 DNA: TGTGCCAGCCGCCAGGGGGTCCAAGAGACCCAGTACTTC
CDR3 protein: CASRQGVQETQYF

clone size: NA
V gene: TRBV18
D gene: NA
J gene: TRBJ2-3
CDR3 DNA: TGTGCCAGCTCAATTTCTAGCACAGATACGCAGTATTTT
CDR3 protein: CASSISSTDTQYF

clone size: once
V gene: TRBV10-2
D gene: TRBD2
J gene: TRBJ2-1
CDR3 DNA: TGCGCCAGCAGCGACGGCCGGATCCTACTAGCGGGGGCCAATGAGCAGTTCTTC
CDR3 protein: CASSDGRILLAGANEQFF

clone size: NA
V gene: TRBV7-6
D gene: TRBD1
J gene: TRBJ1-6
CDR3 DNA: TGTGCCAGCAGCTTAGGGGGACTGGACAGGGGGCTTAATTCACCCCTCCACTTT
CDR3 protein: CASSLGGLDRGLNSPLHF

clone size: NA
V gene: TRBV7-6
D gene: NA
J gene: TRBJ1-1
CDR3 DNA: TGTGCCAGCACGTTGCGGGTTAGGAACACTGAAGCTTTCTTT
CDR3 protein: CASTLRVRNTEAFF

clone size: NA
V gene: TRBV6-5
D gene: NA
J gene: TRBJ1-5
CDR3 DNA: TGTGCCAGCAGTCTTGTCCTTAATCAGCCCCAGCATTTT
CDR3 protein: CASSLVLNQPQHF

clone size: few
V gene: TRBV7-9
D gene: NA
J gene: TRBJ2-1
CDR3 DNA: TGTTCCAGCAGCTTAACCGGGACTAATGAGCAGTTCTTC
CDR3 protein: CSSSLTGTNEQFF

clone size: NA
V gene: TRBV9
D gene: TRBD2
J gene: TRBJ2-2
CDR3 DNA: TGTGCCAGCAGCCCTTTAGCGGGGGGGACCGGGGAGCTGTTTTTT
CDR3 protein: CASSPLAGGTGELFF

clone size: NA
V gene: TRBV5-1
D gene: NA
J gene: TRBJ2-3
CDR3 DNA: TGCGCCAGCAGCTTGGAACAGTTCACAGATACGCAGTATTTT
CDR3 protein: CASSLEQFTDTQYF

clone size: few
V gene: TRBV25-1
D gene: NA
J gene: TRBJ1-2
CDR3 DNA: TGTGCCAGCAGTGTCACGGACAGCCATGGCTACACCTTC
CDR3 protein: CASSVTDSHGYTF